A single sample is the source of the 26 T cell receptor beta chains below, sequenced in a study of identical twins. TCRdb re-analysed the 5' RACE reads in MiXCR, keeping a single row per CDR3 protein. This table has a few hundred thousand distinct CDR3 sequences, approximately 9.1% appearing once. The specimen sequenced was naive T cells sorted from blood. Receptor source: a woman in her fifties or sixties in good health.

This chain uses TRBV20-1 with TRBJ2-3; tentatively, D is TRBD1 (6 bases). CDR1 is DFQATT, CDR2 SNEGSKA, per germline (reference sequence). This CDR3 comprises 16 residues. Trimming removed 0 bases at V and 0 bases at J, with 13 bases between. DNA for the CDR3: TGCAGTGCTAGAGATCTAAGGGGGTTGAGCACAGATACGCAGTATTTT. Its translation is CSARDLRGLSTDTQYF.

V gene TRBV6-6 combines with J gene TRBJ1-1; TRBD1 aligns across 10 bases. J gave up 4 bases and V 6 bases, and 2 bases lay outside the gene matches. Per germline, CDR1 MNHNY and CDR2 SVGAGI (reference sequence). The CDR3 consists of 13 residues. The CDR3 DNA follows: TGTGCCAGCAGCCGGGACAGGGGCACTGAAGCTTTCTTT. Amino acid sequence: CASSRDRGTEAFF.

Ten or more counts support this clonotype. The chain joins TRBV15 to TRBJ2-1, with a weak D call TRBD2 (5 bases). Germline loops: CDR1 LNHNV, CDR2 YYDKDF (reference sequence). This CDR3 is 14 amino acids long. With 8 bases removed from V and 5 bases from J, the gap between germline ends came to 16 bases. CDR3 nucleotides: TGTGCCACCCCCCAACTCAGCGGTGACAATGAGCAGTTCTTC. It yields the protein CATPQLSGDNEQFF. Complete variable domain (other parts from reference TRBV15 and TRBJ2-1): DAMVIQNPRYQVTQFGKPVTLSCSQTLNHNVMYWYQQKSSQAPKLLFHYYDKDFNNEADTPDNFQSRRPNTSFCFLDIRSPGLGDTAMYLCATPQLSGDNEQFFGPGTRLTVL.

The rearrangement links TRBV3-1 to TRBJ2-3; maybe TRBD2 (6 bases). The CDR3 runs to 19 residues. CDR1 is LGHDT, CDR2 YNNKEL, per germline (reference sequence). Deletions cut 1 base from V and 3 bases from J, with 23 bases between. CDR3: CASSQVGFGAGSMTDTQYF. The CDR3 nucleotides read TGTGCCAGCAGCCAAGTCGGCTTCGGTGCGGGAAGTATGACAGATACGCAGTATTTT.

Ten or more counts support this clonotype. The chain couples TRBV20-1 to TRBJ2-1, with D possibly matching TRBD2 (5 bases). Trimming took 3 bases from V and 3 from J, leaving 6 bases between them. The CDR3 runs to 12 residues. Germline CDR1 reads DFQATT; CDR2 reads SNEGSKA (reference sequence). This CDR3 is CSASGLYNEQFF. In DNA form, the CDR3 reads TGCAGTGCTAGTGGACTCTACAATGAGCAGTTCTTC.

The sample holds many counts of this clonotype. The chain carries TRBV2 and TRBJ2-7; tentative D call: TRBD1 (5 bases). Trimming took 6 bases from V and 4 from J, leaving 22 bases between them. Per the germline V gene, CDR1 is SNHLY and CDR2 is FYNNEI. The CDR3 is 16 residues long. The CDR3 sequence is CASSDPWTPSPYEQYF. CDR3 coding DNA: TGTGCCAGCAGCGATCCTTGGACACCCAGTCCTTACGAGCAGTACTTC.

J is TRBJ2-7 and V is TRBV6-5; D possibly matches TRBD1 or TRBD2 (6 bases each). Trimming removed 2 bases from V and 6 bases from J, with 17 bases in between. Germline CDR1 reads MNHEY; CDR2 reads SVGAGI. The CDR3 length is 15 residues. CDR3 DNA: TGTGCCAGCAGTTACGAGGGAGCCGAGGGGGGCGAGCAGTACTTC. It codes for CASSYEGAEGGEQYF.

This clonotype has a handful of counts. CDR3 DNA: TGCGCCAGCAGCTTGGTAACGAGCGGGATCGGAACAGATACGCAGTATTTT. Translating it yields CASSLVTSGIGTDTQYF. The chain carries TRBV5-1 and TRBJ2-3, with 7 bases matching TRBD2. The V gene's germline CDR1 is SGHRS and CDR2 YFSETQ. This CDR3 comprises 17 residues. Trimming at V came to 0 bases and at J to 3 bases, leaving 10 bases not matched to a gene. Drawing the rest from reference TRBV5-1 and TRBJ2-3, the complete variable domain is KAGVTQTPRYLIKTRGQQVTLSCSPISGHRSVSWYQQTPGQGLQFLFEYFSETQRNKGNFPGRFSGRQFSNSRSEMNVSTLELGDSALYLCASSLVTSGIGTDTQYFGPGTRLTVL.

In this sample, this clonotype turned up a few times. The chain employs TRBV3-1 and TRBJ1-2; possible D gene TRBD1, 5 bases. Trimming removed 1 base from V and 7 bases from J, with 13 bases in between. The length of the CDR3 is 14 residues. The germline gives CDR1 LGHDT, CDR2 YNNKEL (reference sequence). The CDR3 spells CASSQVEGSSGYTF. DNA of the CDR3: TGTGCCAGCAGCCAAGTAGAGGGGAGCTCTGGCTACACCTTC.

The chain links TRBV7-6 to TRBJ2-1; the match to TRBD1 covers 7 bases. Trimming took 4 bases from V and 9 from J; bases not matched to a gene: 3. This CDR3 has 12 residues. The V gene's germline CDR1 is SGHVS and CDR2 FNYEAQ. CDR3 amino acids: CASSSGGVEQFF. Here the CDR3 DNA reads TGTGCCAGCAGCTCAGGGGGAGTTGAGCAGTTCTTC.

The sample holds a few counts of this clonotype. The gene calls are TRBV5-5 and TRBJ1-5; D unclear. Germline CDR1 SGHKS, CDR2 YYEKEE (reference sequence). V was shortened by 4 bases and J by 2 bases, with 10 bases between the two germline ends. The length of the CDR3 is 14 residues. The CDR3 is CASSPELGNQPQHF. DNA for the CDR3: TGTGCCAGCAGCCCAGAGTTGGGCAATCAGCCCCAGCATTTT.

The chain has TRBV6-2 or TRBV6-3 and TRBJ1-5; TRBD1 agrees at 7 bases. V was pared by 7 bases and J by 2 bases, with 8 bases of the junction left unmatched. The CDR3 spans 15 residues. From germline, CDR1 is MNHEY and CDR2 SVGEGT. DNA for the CDR3: TGTGCCAGCAAAGTACAGGGGTTGCGCAATCAGCCCCAGCATTTT. The encoded protein is CASKVQGLRNQPQHF.

CDR3 sequence: CASSGVDSTDTQYF. Written as DNA, the CDR3 is TGTGCCAGTTCCGGGGTGGACAGCACAGATACGCAGTATTTT. J is TRBJ2-3 and V is TRBV7-6, with D possibly matching TRBD2 (5 bases). Germline V gives CDR1 SGHVS, CDR2 FNYEAQ. This CDR3 is built from 14 residues. Deletions cut 9 bases from V and 0 bases from J, with 13 bases between.

CDR3 nucleotides: TGTGCCACCAGTGATTTGAGGTCCGGGAGGAGCCAGTACTTC. Translation gives CATSDLRSGRSQYF. The J gene is TRBJ2-5, the V gene TRBV24-1; the match to TRBD2 covers 7 bases. The CDR3 covers 14 residues. Germline lookup yields CDR1 KGHDR and CDR2 SFDVKD. V shed 0 bases, J shed 10 bases, and the junction held 7 bases outside the gene matches.

This clonotype was counted only a few times. The rearrangement uses TRBV19 and TRBJ2-7; D is unclear. Trimming took off 10 bases at V and 3 bases at J, with 19 bases between the two ends. CDR1 is LNHDA and CDR2 is SQIVND in the germline V gene (reference sequence). This CDR3 is built from 14 residues. The CDR3 spells CATSKAQVRYEQYF. CDR3 DNA sequence: TGTGCCACCTCCAAAGCCCAGGTACGCTACGAGCAGTACTTC.

The chain uses TRBV3-1 and TRBJ2-3; D gene uncertain. The germline V gene has CDR1 LGHDT and CDR2 YNNKEL (reference sequence). The CDR3 length is 15 residues. V was cut by 1 base and J by 3 bases, with 11 bases left in between. CDR3 nucleotide sequence: TGTGCCAGCAGCCAAGTTGCGGCATCTACAGATACGCAGTATTTT. Amino acids: CASSQVAASTDTQYF.

The sample holds a few counts of this clonotype. This chain joins TRBV11-3 and TRBJ2-4; D tentatively reads TRBD1 or TRBD2 (5 bases each). The germline CDR1 and CDR2 sequences are SGHNT and YENEEA. The CDR3 extends over 16 amino acids. Trimming cost V 2 bases and J 5 bases, with 16 bases left between them. Here the CDR3 reads CASSLRSGTAENIQYF. The DNA of the CDR3 is TGTGCCAGCAGCTTACGTTCCGGGACGGCCGAAAACATTCAGTACTTC.

Ten or more counts support this clonotype. The chain is built from TRBV20-1 and TRBJ2-5; 7 bases map to TRBD1. The CDR3 is 14 residues long. The ends lost 7 bases at V and 2 bases at J; junction bases unmatched: 10. From germline, CDR1 is DFQATT and CDR2 SNEGSKA (reference sequence). DNA for the CDR3: TGCAGTGTTCAGGGGACAGCCTTTCAAGAGACCCAGTACTTC. Protein product: CSVQGTAFQETQYF.

The chain combines TRBV14 with TRBJ2-1; maybe TRBD2 (5 bases). Trimming stripped 5 bases from V and 4 bases from J, with 9 bases between. CDR3 size: 13 residues. The germline V gene has CDR1 SGHDN and CDR2 FVKESK. In nucleotides, the CDR3 is TGTGCCAGCAGCTCACTAGGTTACAATGAGCAGTTCTTC. Protein: CASSSLGYNEQFF.

This clonotype was counted at least ten times. This rearrangement joins TRBV5-6 to TRBJ2-2, with 7 positions matching TRBD2. Germline CDR1 SGHDT, CDR2 YYEEEE. The CDR3 contains 17 residues. With V trimmed by 0 bases and J by 1 base, 6 bases remained unmatched. DNA of the CDR3: TGTGCCAGCAGCTTGGATGGGGGACTACGGAACACCGGGGAGCTGTTTTTT. Protein sequence: CASSLDGGLRNTGELFF.

The chain joins TRBV7-9 to TRBJ2-5, with D perhaps matching TRBD1 (5 bases). Between the trimmed V and J ends, which lost 5 bases and 2 bases, there was a span of 15 bases. This CDR3 has 15 amino acids. Germline V gene data show CDR1 as SEHNR and CDR2 as FQNEAQ (reference sequence). The CDR3 DNA reads as TGTGCCAGCAGCGCCCAGGGCGGAGCTCAAGAGACCCAGTACTTC. Encoded protein: CASSAQGGAQETQYF.

The chain links TRBV7-9 to TRBJ2-2, with D maybe TRBD2 (5 bases). The CDR3 has 13 residues. V was pared by 5 bases and J by 7 bases, with 11 bases between. CDR1 SEHNR and CDR2 FQNEAQ come from the germline V gene (reference sequence). CDR3 nucleotide sequence: TGTGCCAGCAGCGCGAGGGCCGACGGGGAGCTGTTTTTT. Protein: CASSARADGELFF. Together with reference TRBV7-9 and TRBJ2-2, the CDR3 gives the full variable domain: DTGVSQNPRHKITKRGQNVTFRCDPISEHNRLYWYRQTLGQGPEFLTYFQNEAQLEKSRLLSDRFSAERPKGSFSTLEIQRTEQGDSAMYLCASSARADGELFFGEGSRLTVL.

This clonotype was seen a handful of times. The chain links TRBV19 to TRBJ2-2; a weak D match, TRBD2 (7 bases). V was shortened by 10 bases and J by 5 bases, with 23 bases between the two germline ends. Germline V gene sequence: CDR1 LNHDA, CDR2 SQIVND (reference sequence). The CDR3 covers 16 residues. The CDR3 spells CATWGYGGAGTGELFF. In DNA, the CDR3 is TGTGCCACTTGGGGATATGGGGGGGCGGGGACCGGGGAGCTGTTTTTT.

This clonotype was seen repeatedly, ten times or more. J is TRBJ2-3 and V is TRBV29-1, with D tentatively TRBD1 (6 bases). The length of the CDR3 is 13 residues. V lost 8 bases, J lost 3 bases, and 15 bases lay in between. Germline CDR1 reads SQVTM; CDR2 reads ANQGSEA. The CDR3 here is CSSYGRGTDTQYF. DNA of the CDR3: TGCAGCTCCTACGGCAGGGGAACAGATACGCAGTATTTT.

The chain links TRBV11-3 to TRBJ2-2; possibly TRBD1 for D (7 bases). The CDR3 contains 15 residues. The germline gives CDR1 SGHNT, CDR2 YENEEA. Trimming removed 5 bases at V and 5 bases at J, with 15 bases between. The CDR3 loop reads CASSPGGGRTGELFF. The CDR3 region has the DNA TGTGCCAGCAGCCCAGGGGGAGGTCGGACCGGGGAGCTGTTTTTT.

This clonotype occurred a few times. CDR3 region: CSARAGRQGLGSYNEQFF. CDR3 nucleotides: TGCAGTGCTAGAGCGGGACGCCAGGGGTTGGGCTCCTACAATGAGCAGTTCTTC. The rearrangement joins TRBV20-1 to TRBJ2-1; possible D gene TRBD1, 6 bases. V was clipped by 1 base and J by 0 bases, with 19 bases between them. Germline loops: CDR1 DFQATT, CDR2 SNEGSKA (reference sequence). This CDR3 spans 18 amino acids.